The 5 T cell receptor beta chains listed next were all sequenced from one sample in a study of T-cell memory formation after mild COVID-19. TCRdb analysed the 5' RACE reads with MiXCR anew, one entry per CDR3 protein. This table has about 190,000 distinct CDR3 sequences, about 20% appearing once. The sequenced sample consisted of PBMCs or a T cell subset sorted from them (not recorded which). These receptor sequences come from an adult woman who had mild COVID-19 (a few samples of this study predate the infection). Cell type and time point are not known.

The chain recombines TRBV29-1 with TRBJ2-7; D is ambiguous. Trimming shortened V by 0 bases and J by 4 bases, and 10 bases separated the two germline ends. Looked up from germline, CDR1 is SQVTM and CDR2 is ANQGSEA. This CDR3 is 13 amino acids long. The CDR3 loop reads CSVEDASTYEQYF. CDR3 nucleotides: TGCAGCGTTGAAGATGCTAGTACTTACGAGCAGTACTTC.

This clonotype appeared a few times. The chain couples TRBV4-2 to TRBJ1-4, with 9 nucleotides matching TRBD1. The J segment lost 8 bases and the V segment lost 0 bases, leaving 7 bases of the junction unmatched. The CDR3 has 16 residues. CDR1 and CDR2 from the germline V gene are LGHNA and YNFKEQ. In DNA form, the CDR3 reads TGTGCCAGCAGCCAAGAATCGGGACAGGGTGTAGAAAAACTGTTTTTT. Translating it yields CASSQESGQGVEKLFF.

The rearrangement links TRBV7-6 to TRBJ2-3; 7 bases agree with TRBD2. The junction had 5 bases not matched to a gene; V was cut back by 2 bases and J by 0 bases. This CDR3 has 16 residues. The germline V gene has CDR1 SGHVS and CDR2 FNYEAQ. Here the CDR3 reads CASSLSISGSTDTQYF. The CDR3 DNA reads TGTGCCAGCAGCTTAAGTATTAGCGGGAGCACAGATACGCAGTATTTT.

This clonotype is labeled as medium-sized. The genes are TRBV19 and TRBJ1-2; TRBD1 aligns across 7 bases. The CDR3 is 13 amino acids. Germline loops: CDR1 LNHDA, CDR2 SQIVND (reference sequence). Germline trimming cut 6 bases from V and 8 bases from J; bases unmatched to any gene: 9. Here the CDR3 reads CASRAGTVNGYTF. DNA for the CDR3: TGTGCCAGTAGGGCCGGGACAGTAAACGGCTACACCTTC.

The rearrangement joins TRBV9 to TRBJ1-5, with D perhaps matching TRBD1 (6 bases). The CDR3 runs 15 residues. V lost 0 bases to trimming and J lost 3 bases, with 10 bases between them. CDR1 and CDR2 from the germline V gene are SGDLS and YYNGEE. CDR3 protein: CASSVDGQLNQPQHF. The CDR3 DNA is TGTGCCAGCAGCGTAGACGGACAGCTCAATCAGCCCCAGCATTTT.